This entry lists 14 T cell receptor beta chains sequenced from one sample in a study of identical twins. Each CDR3 protein is one row after TCRdb ran MiXCR on the 5' RACE reads. The sample contains about 570,000 distinct CDR3 sequences, approximately 9.6% of which appear only once. This same sample was also part of a study on yellow fever vaccine responses in identical twins.

The sequencing sample was made of PBMCs. The receptor source for this set is a woman aged 18-35 years in good health.

This rearrangement joins TRBV4-3 to TRBJ2-1; no clear D. V lost 0 bases to trimming and J lost 2 bases, with 11 bases between them. Germline lookup yields CDR1 LGHNA and CDR2 YSLEER. The CDR3 consists of 16 residues. The CDR3 region is CASSQDGVEPYNEQFF. CDR3 DNA: TGCGCCAGCAGCCAAGATGGAGTCGAGCCCTACAATGAGCAGTTCTTC.

This clonotype was recorded a few times. The V call is TRBV10-3, the J call TRBJ2-3; no definite D call. This CDR3 has 13 residues. Trimming shortened V by 7 bases and J by 0 bases, and 8 bases separated the two germline ends. Germline-derived CDR1 and CDR2 are ENHRY and SYGVKD. CDR3 in amino acids: CAIKGNSTDTQYF. The DNA of the CDR3 is TGTGCCATCAAAGGGAATAGCACAGATACGCAGTATTTT.

This chain links TRBV7-9 with TRBJ2-1, with 7 positions matching TRBD2. V lost 1 base to trimming and J lost 2 bases; unmatched junction nucleotides: 2. The CDR3 has 15 residues. CDR1 and CDR2 (germline): SEHNR, FQNEAQ (reference sequence). CDR3 protein: CASSLGGLAYNEQFF. For the CDR3, the DNA is TGTGCCAGCAGCTTAGGAGGACTAGCCTACAATGAGCAGTTCTTC.

Ten or more counts support this clonotype. The V and J genes are TRBV6-2 or TRBV6-3 and TRBJ2-1; possibly TRBD2 for D (5 bases). Deletions cut 8 bases from V and 3 bases from J, with 11 bases between. Germline CDR1 reads MNHEY; CDR2 reads SVGEGT. CDR3 length equals 13 residues. The CDR3 region is CASSSGYYNEQFF. CDR3 nucleotide sequence: TGTGCCAGCTCGAGCGGCTACTACAATGAGCAGTTCTTC.

This clonotype occurred a few times. The chain employs TRBV12-3 or TRBV12-4 and TRBJ2-3, with D possibly TRBD2 on 5 matching bases. V was trimmed by 7 bases and J by 2 bases, leaving 16 bases between them. The CDR3 extends over 15 amino acids. The CDR3 spells CASIRGVLNTDTQYF. The CDR3 DNA reads as TGTGCCAGCATACGGGGTGTATTGAACACAGATACGCAGTATTTT.

This clonotype was counted at least ten times. The J gene is TRBJ2-5, the V gene TRBV7-9, with D possibly TRBD2 on 6 matching bases. V lost 2 bases and J 5 bases, leaving 15 bases between the germline ends. The CDR3 length is 15 residues. The germline V gene encodes CDR1 SEHNR and CDR2 FQNEAQ (reference sequence). The CDR3 DNA reads TGTGCCAGCAGCTTATTGGTCGGGGCGGGGGAGACCCAGTACTTC. Translation gives CASSLLVGAGETQYF.

This clonotype has just a few counts. J is TRBJ2-4 and V is TRBV4-3; 10 positions match TRBD2. J lost 7 bases, V lost 0 bases, and 3 bases had no gene match. Germline lookup yields CDR1 LGHNA and CDR2 YSLEER. The CDR3 contains 15 residues. CDR3 coding DNA: TGCGCCAGCAGCCAAGATTGGGGACTAGCGAACATTCAGTACTTC. This gives the protein CASSQDWGLANIQYF.

Ten or more counts support this clonotype. The rearrangement joins TRBV15 to TRBJ2-5; maybe TRBD1 (5 bases). This CDR3 is built from 13 residues. The ends were cut back, 5 bases at V and 7 bases at J, with 14 bases in the middle. Looked up from germline, CDR1 is LNHNV and CDR2 is YYDKDF (reference sequence). CDR3 sequence reads: CATSLVGPGTQYF. CDR3 DNA: TGTGCCACCAGCCTCGTGGGGCCGGGGACCCAGTACTTC.

This clonotype was picked up a small number of times. This rearrangement joins TRBV20-1 to TRBJ2-1; 11 positions agree with TRBD2. Germline assignment: CDR1 DFQATT and CDR2 SNEGSKA (reference sequence). CDR3 size: 15 residues. V was pared by 4 bases and J by 8 bases, with 10 bases of the junction left unmatched. CDR3 amino acids: CSAKISGGAQYEQFF. DNA of the CDR3: TGCAGTGCTAAAATTAGCGGGGGGGCCCAATATGAGCAGTTCTTC.

The CDR3 loop is CSVAQVSDTQYF. The CDR3 DNA is TGCAGCGTGGCACAGGTGTCGGATACGCAGTATTTT. The chain combines TRBV29-1 with TRBJ2-3; a weak D match, TRBD1 (5 bases). Trimming cost V 6 bases and J 6 bases, with 13 bases left between them. CDR3 size: 12 residues. Germline V gene lookup returns CDR1 SQVTM and CDR2 ANQGSEA.

This clonotype was seen only a few times. Given a much more abundant clone one base away, this may be a read error. This rearrangement joins TRBV10-3 to TRBJ2-7; 14 bases map to TRBD2. The CDR3 loop spans 13 amino acids. Germline V gene sequence: CDR1 ENHRY, CDR2 SYGVKD. Losses at the gene ends were 10 bases for V and 6 bases for J; bases not matched to a gene: 5. The chain's CDR3 is CASSGTSGGEQYF. The CDR3 DNA reads as TGTGCCAGCTCCGGGACTAGCGGGGGCGAGCAGTACTTC.

The chain carries TRBV7-9 and TRBJ1-6, with D maybe TRBD1 (6 bases). This CDR3 region has 15 residues. V lost 2 bases and J lost 5, with 10 bases in between. Germline-derived CDR1 and CDR2 are SEHNR and FQNEAQ (reference sequence). CDR3 loop: CASSLWRQDNSPLHF. The CDR3 DNA is TGTGCCAGCAGCTTATGGCGACAGGATAATTCACCCCTCCACTTT.

The chain combines TRBV2 with TRBJ2-3; TRBD2 agrees at 9 bases. Germline V gene lookup returns CDR1 SNHLY and CDR2 FYNNEI. This CDR3 is built from 16 residues. After removal of 3 bases from V and 8 bases from J, the junction contained 12 bases not matched to a gene. DNA of the CDR3: TGTGCCAGCAGTGACAGGGCGGGGGGGCGAATTGCTACGCAGTATTTT. This codes for CASSDRAGGRIATQYF.

In this sample, this clonotype turned up a few times. The rearrangement links TRBV29-1 to TRBJ2-7, with D perhaps matching TRBD2 (6 bases). V dropped 7 bases and J dropped 7 bases, with 17 bases sitting between them. From germline, CDR1 is SQVTM and CDR2 ANQGSEA. The CDR3 has 12 residues. The DNA of the CDR3 is TGCAGCGCCGGGACGGGGGAAGGGGAGCAGTACTTC. It translates to CSAGTGEGEQYF.